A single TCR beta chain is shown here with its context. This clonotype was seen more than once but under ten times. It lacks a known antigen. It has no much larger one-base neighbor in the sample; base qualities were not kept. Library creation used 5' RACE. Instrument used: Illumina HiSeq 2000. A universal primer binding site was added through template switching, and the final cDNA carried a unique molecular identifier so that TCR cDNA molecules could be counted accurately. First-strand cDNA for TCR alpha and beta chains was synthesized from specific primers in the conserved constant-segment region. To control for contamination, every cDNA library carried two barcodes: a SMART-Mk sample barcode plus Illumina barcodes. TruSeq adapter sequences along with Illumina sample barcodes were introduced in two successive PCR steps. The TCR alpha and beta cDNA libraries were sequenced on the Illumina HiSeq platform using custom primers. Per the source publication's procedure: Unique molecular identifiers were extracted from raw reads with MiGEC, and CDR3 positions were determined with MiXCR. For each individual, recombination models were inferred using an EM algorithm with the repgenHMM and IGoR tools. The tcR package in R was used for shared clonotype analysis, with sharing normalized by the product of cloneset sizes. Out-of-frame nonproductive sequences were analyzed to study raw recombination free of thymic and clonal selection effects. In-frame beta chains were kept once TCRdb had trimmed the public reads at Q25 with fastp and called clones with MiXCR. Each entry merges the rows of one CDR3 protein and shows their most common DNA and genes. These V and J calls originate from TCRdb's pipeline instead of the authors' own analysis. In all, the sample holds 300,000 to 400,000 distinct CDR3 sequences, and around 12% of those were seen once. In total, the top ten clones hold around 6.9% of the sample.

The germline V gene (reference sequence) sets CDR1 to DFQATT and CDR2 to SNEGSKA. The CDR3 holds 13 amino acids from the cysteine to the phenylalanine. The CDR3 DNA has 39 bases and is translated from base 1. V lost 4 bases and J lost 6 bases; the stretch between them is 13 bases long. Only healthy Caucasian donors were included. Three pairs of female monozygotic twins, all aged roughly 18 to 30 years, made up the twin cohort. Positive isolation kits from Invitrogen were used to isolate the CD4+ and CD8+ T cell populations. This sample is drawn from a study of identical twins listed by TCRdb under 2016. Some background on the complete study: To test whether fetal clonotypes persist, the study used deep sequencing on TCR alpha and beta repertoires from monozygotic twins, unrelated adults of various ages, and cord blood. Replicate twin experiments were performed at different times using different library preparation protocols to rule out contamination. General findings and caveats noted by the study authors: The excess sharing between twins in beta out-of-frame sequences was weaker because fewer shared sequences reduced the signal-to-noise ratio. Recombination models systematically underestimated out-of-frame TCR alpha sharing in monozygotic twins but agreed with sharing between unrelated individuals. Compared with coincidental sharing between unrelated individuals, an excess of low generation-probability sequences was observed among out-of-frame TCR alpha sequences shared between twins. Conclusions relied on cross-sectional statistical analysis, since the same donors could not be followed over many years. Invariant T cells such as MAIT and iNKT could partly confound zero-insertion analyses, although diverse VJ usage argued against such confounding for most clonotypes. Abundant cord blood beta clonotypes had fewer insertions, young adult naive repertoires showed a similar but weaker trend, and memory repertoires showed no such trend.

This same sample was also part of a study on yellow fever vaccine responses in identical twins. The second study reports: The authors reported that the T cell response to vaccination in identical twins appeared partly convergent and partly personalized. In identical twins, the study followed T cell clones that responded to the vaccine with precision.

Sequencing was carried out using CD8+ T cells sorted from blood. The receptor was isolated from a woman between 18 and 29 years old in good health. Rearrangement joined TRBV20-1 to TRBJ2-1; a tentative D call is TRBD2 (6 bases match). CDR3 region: CSATGSLGNEQFF. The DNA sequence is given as TGCAGTGCTACCGGGAGTCTCGGCAATGAGCAGTTCTTC.